This T cell receptor (beta chain) came from a study of shared clonotypes between healthy human individuals. Study findings and constraints: Sampling used blood alone; tissue repertoires probably differ.

Clones were sequenced by immunoSEQ multiplex PCR, and TCRdb holds only the in-frame ones, with some missing. Among 1,400,000 or so clones listed, around 98.5% were seen once. Turning to this clone: Its antigen is unknown.

Looked up from germline, CDR1 is SGHNT and CDR2 is YENEEA. This CDR3 comprises 15 residues. Between the trimmed V and J ends, which lost 2 bases and 0 bases, there was a span of 7 bases. The V gene is TRBV11-3, the J gene TRBJ2-2; maybe TRBD2 (6 bases). The receptor was derived from a man aged 25 to 40 in good health. The sample was naive CD4+ T cells sorted from blood. Specified subset: CD45RA+ positively selected. The CDR3 DNA follows: TGTGCCAGCAGCTTAACGGGGGCGAACACCGGGGAGCTGTTTTTT. It specifies CASSLTGANTGELFF.